Each of the 30 T cell receptor beta chains below was sequenced from the same sample in a study of T cells in Graves' hyperthyroidism and ophthalmopathy. There were TCR beta CDR3 regions amplified from RNA transcripts. A first-round RT-PCR of the TCR CDR3 used the HTBI primer set. TCRdb itself ran the multiplex PCR reads through MiXCR, one entry per CDR3 protein. The top ten hold about a third of the sample, which has just under 750,000 distinct CDR3 sequences, roughly a third seen once. The material sequenced was blood. These receptors originate from a woman aged 40 to 49 with Graves' hyperthyroidism.

This clonotype was picked up many times. This sequence joins TRBV29-1 and TRBJ1-2; maybe TRBD1 (6 bases). Trimming took off 1 base at V and 8 bases at J, with 14 bases between the two ends. This CDR3 is 13 amino acids long. Germline loops: CDR1 SQVTM, CDR2 ANQGSEA. The DNA for the CDR3 is TGCAGCGTTGAAGGTACAGGGCCCTTGGGCTACACCTTC. It encodes CSVEGTGPLGYTF.

This clonotype was recorded a few times. This chain joins TRBV6-4 and TRBJ1-2, with 11 nucleotides matching TRBD1. CDR1 and CDR2 from the germline V gene are MRHNA and SNTAGT. The ends lost 6 bases at V and 0 bases at J; junction bases unmatched: 6. There are 16 residues in the CDR3. The CDR3 spells CASRRTGGLSNYGYTF. CDR3 DNA: TGTGCCAGCAGACGGACAGGGGGCTTATCTAACTATGGCTACACCTTC.

This clonotype was seen a few times. The chain has TRBV6-5 and TRBJ1-3; possibly TRBD1 for D (5 bases). This CDR3 contains 12 residues. The germline V gene encodes CDR1 MNHEY and CDR2 SVGAGI. Trimming removed 9 bases from V and 0 bases from J, with 6 bases in between. The CDR3, as DNA: TGTGCCAGTGGGGGCTCTGGAAACACCATATATTTT. Residues: CASGGSGNTIYF.

This chain joins TRBV14 and TRBJ2-7, with a weak D call TRBD2 (6 bases). CDR1 and CDR2 (germline): SGHDN, FVKESK. With 5 bases removed from V and 1 base from J, the gap between germline ends came to 24 bases. CDR3 length: 18 amino acids. The CDR3 spells CASSANSRRALSSYEQYF. For the CDR3, the DNA is TGTGCCAGCAGCGCTAATAGCAGGAGGGCCCTTTCGTCCTACGAGCAGTACTTC.

This clonotype was counted at least ten times. J is TRBJ2-5 and V is TRBV7-9; a possible D gene is TRBD1 (6 bases). V shed 2 bases and J shed 5 bases, with 12 bases lying between them. There are 14 residues in the CDR3. Germline V gene data show CDR1 as SEHNR and CDR2 as FQNEAQ (reference sequence). The CDR3 loop reads CASSLLQGGETQYF. CDR3 sequence (DNA): TGTGCCAGCAGCTTACTACAGGGCGGGGAGACCCAGTACTTC.

The chain uses TRBV24-1 and TRBJ2-5; D may match TRBD1 or TRBD2 (5 bases each). The CDR3 runs to 11 residues. Trimming took 12 bases from V and 2 from J, leaving 9 bases between them. The germline V gene encodes CDR1 KGHDR and CDR2 SFDVKD. The CDR3 region is CAPGGQETQYF. In DNA, the CDR3 is TGTGCCCCTGGGGGTCAAGAGACCCAGTACTTC.

The chain has TRBV19 and TRBJ1-1; D is perhaps TRBD1 (5 bases). With 3 bases removed from V and 11 bases from J, the gap between germline ends came to 22 bases. Germline V gene data show CDR1 as LNHDA and CDR2 as SQIVND (reference sequence). CDR3 length: 15 amino acids. The CDR3 spells CASSILGGKSGHAFF. The CDR3 coding sequence is TGTGCCAGTAGTATCCTTGGGGGAAAGAGTGGGCATGCTTTCTTT.

This clonotype was counted a few times. This chain links TRBV2 with TRBJ2-7, with 8 bases identical to TRBD2. This CDR3 has 14 residues. Germline assignment: CDR1 SNHLY and CDR2 FYNNEI. The ends lost 5 bases at V and 3 bases at J; junction bases unmatched: 6. CDR3 nucleotides: TGTGCCAGCAGTAATGGACTAGCTATCTACGAGCAGTACTTC. Translating it yields CASSNGLAIYEQYF.

This clonotype was found many times. The rearrangement joins TRBV7-8 to TRBJ1-1; D unresolved. Germline assignment: CDR1 SGHVS and CDR2 FQNEAQ. The V and J ends lost 1 base and 1 base respectively, with 7 bases between them. The CDR3 runs 14 residues. The CDR3 loop is CASSLGRWNTEAFF. In nucleotides, the CDR3 is TGTGCCAGCAGCTTAGGACGGTGGAACACTGAAGCTTTCTTT.

The chain employs TRBV7-2 and TRBJ2-6; D unresolved. In germline, CDR1 is SGHTA, CDR2 FQGNSA. The CDR3 contains 17 residues. V was clipped by 5 bases and J by 0 bases, with 14 bases between them. CDR3 bases: TGTGCCAGCAGCCCCCGGGCCTCCCTCTCTGGGGCCAACGTCCTGACTTTC. Translating gives CASSPRASLSGANVLTF.

This sequence joins TRBV11-2 and TRBJ2-7, with a possible D match to TRBD1 (5 bases). The CDR3 sequence is 14 residues long. V lost 0 bases, J lost 7 bases, and 13 bases lay in between. CDR1 is SGHAT and CDR2 is FQNNGV in the germline V gene. CDR3 nucleotides: TGTGCCAGCAGCTTAGAGACAGTCTTTAATGAGCAGTACTTC. This gives the protein CASSLETVFNEQYF.

Remarks on this clonotype: Mismatch with germline at one junction end may stem from a read error. The chain uses TRBV10-3 and TRBJ1-5, with 7 bases identical to TRBD1. Germline V gene data show CDR1 as ENHRY and CDR2 as SYGVKD. The CDR3 is made up of 16 amino acids. The CDR3 DNA is TGTGCCAGCAGTTGTTTATCCGGGACAGATTATCAGCCCCAGCATTTT. Translation: CASSCLSGTDYQPQHF.

The rearrangement uses TRBV6-2 or TRBV6-3 and TRBJ1-2; maybe TRBD1 (5 bases). The length of the CDR3 is 14 residues. Trimming stripped 4 bases from V and 2 bases from J, with 11 bases between. Germline loops: CDR1 MNHEY, CDR2 SVGEGT. The CDR3 nucleotides read TGTGCCAGCAGTTCGGCAGGGACCAACTATGGCTACACCTTC. Its protein product is CASSSAGTNYGYTF.

This rearrangement joins TRBV7-9 to TRBJ2-5; D might be TRBD1 or TRBD2, each matching 5 bases. With 2 bases removed from V and 5 bases from J, the gap between germline ends came to 12 bases. Germline V CDR1 and CDR2: SEHNR, FQNEAQ (reference sequence). CDR3 length: 14 amino acids. DNA of the CDR3: TGTGCCAGCAGCTTAAAGGGCTGGGGGGAGACCCAGTACTTC. This sequence encodes CASSLKGWGETQYF.

The chain has TRBV4-1 and TRBJ1-3, with D possibly being TRBD1 (6 bases). Germline loops: CDR1 MGHRA, CDR2 YSYEKL. The CDR3 totals 16 residues. Trimming took 0 bases from V and 4 from J, leaving 13 bases between them. CDR3 sequence: CASSQDLFTGGNTIYF. CDR3 nucleotide sequence: TGCGCCAGCAGCCAAGATCTGTTTACAGGGGGAAACACCATATATTTT.

This clonotype was seen a handful of times. The chain is built from TRBV19 and TRBJ1-2; no definite D call. Per germline, CDR1 LNHDA and CDR2 SQIVND (reference sequence). CDR3 size: 16 residues. Trimming took off 4 bases at V and 3 bases at J, with 18 bases between the two ends. CDR3 in DNA: TGTGCCAGTAGTAATCTTGGTGATACGATCGACTATGGCTACACCTTC. Translated, it gives CASSNLGDTIDYGYTF.

The rearrangement links TRBV7-2 to TRBJ1-2, with TRBD1 matching 8 bases. CDR3 length: 13 residues. Germline CDR1 SGHTA, CDR2 FQGNSA. The V and J ends lost 4 bases and 8 bases, in that order; junction bases with no gene match: 6. The CDR3 DNA sequence: TGTGCCAGCAGCTCGGACAGGGACGGGGGCTACACCTTC. Amino acid sequence: CASSSDRDGGYTF. The full variable domain, its missing parts supplied by reference TRBV7-2 and TRBJ1-2, is GAGVSQSPSNKVTEKGKDVELRCDPISGHTALYWYRQSLGQGLEFLIYFQGNSAPDKSGLPSDRFSAERTGGSVSTLTIQRTQQEDSAVYLCASSSDRDGGYTFGSGTRLTVV.

A note on this clonotype: A single base separates this from a much larger clone, so it may be a read error. The rearrangement joins TRBV20-1 to TRBJ2-7; D possibly corresponds to TRBD1 (6 bases). The CDR3 sequence is 14 residues long. Germline lookup yields CDR1 DFQATT and CDR2 SNEGSKA (reference sequence). Trimming stripped 5 bases from V and 3 bases from J, with 17 bases between. DNA of the CDR3: TGCAGTGCTGAGACAGGAAAGGGGCTCTACGAGCAGTACTTC. As protein: CSAETGKGLYEQYF.

This clonotype was picked up many times. This chain uses TRBV5-6 with TRBJ1-2; no clear D. Trimming stripped 0 bases from V and 6 bases from J, with 18 bases between. There are 16 residues in the CDR3. Germline V gene lookup returns CDR1 SGHDT and CDR2 YYEEEE. DNA of the CDR3: TGTGCCAGCAGCTTGGAGGGAAACGGGTTATGGGATGGCTACACCTTC. Translation: CASSLEGNGLWDGYTF.

The J gene is TRBJ2-7, the V gene TRBV10-3; 11 nucleotides match TRBD2. The junction had 0 bases not matched to a gene; V was cut back by 2 bases and J by 3 bases. The CDR3 contains 14 residues. CDR1 and CDR2 (germline): ENHRY, SYGVKD. The CDR3 loop is CAISEGLAGYEQYF. DNA for the CDR3: TGTGCCATCAGTGAGGGACTAGCGGGCTACGAGCAGTACTTC.

The chain employs TRBV6-2 or TRBV6-3 and TRBJ1-5; no definite D call. The CDR3 is 16 residues long. Trimming removed 6 bases from V and 0 bases from J, with 15 bases in between. Per the germline V gene, CDR1 is MNHEY and CDR2 is SVGEGT. In DNA form, the CDR3 reads TGTGCCAGCAGCCCCAGTGTGGGTTATAGCAATCAGCCCCAGCATTTT. It yields the protein CASSPSVGYSNQPQHF.

V usage is TRBV5-1 and J usage is TRBJ1-4; D gene uncertain. The CDR3 runs 15 residues. Per germline, CDR1 SGHRS and CDR2 YFSETQ. Trimming took 1 base from V and 5 from J, leaving 12 bases between them. The CDR3 reads CASSLTGPLNEKLFF. CDR3 in DNA: TGCGCCAGCAGCTTGACCGGGCCTCTGAATGAAAAACTGTTTTTT.

This clonotype came up a few times. The V call is TRBV28, the J call TRBJ1-2, with D unresolved. Germline V gene lookup returns CDR1 MDHEN and CDR2 SYDVKM. CDR3 length: 13 residues. Trimming left V 5 bases short and J 13 bases short, with 20 bases between. This chain's CDR3 is CASSTNSEWLGTF. The CDR3 DNA is TGTGCCAGCAGTACCAACAGTGAATGGCTAGGCACCTTC.

This clonotype was seen many times. This chain uses TRBV29-1 with TRBJ2-7; 8 nucleotides match TRBD1. CDR3 length: 16 amino acids. Trimming took 3 bases from V and 1 from J; bases not matched to a gene: 11. The V gene's germline CDR1 is SQVTM and CDR2 ANQGSEA. The CDR3 DNA reads TGCAGCGTTGAGCAGACAGGGGCCTCGTCTTCCTACGAGCAGTACTTC. Protein sequence: CSVEQTGASSSYEQYF.

Comments on this clonotype: One end of the junction fails to match germline, which may point to a read error. The chain has TRBV5-1 and TRBJ2-7, with a weak D call TRBD1 (6 bases). The CDR3 has 16 amino acids. The germline gives CDR1 SGHRS, CDR2 YFSETQ. This chain's CDR3 is CASSLIWGTTSYEQYF. CDR3 DNA: TGTGCCAGCAGCCTCATTTGGGGGACAACCTCCTACGAGCAGTACTTC.

V is TRBV12-3 or TRBV12-4 and J is TRBJ1-1; no firm D call. V lost 3 bases, J lost 3 bases, and 8 bases lay in between. The CDR3 is made up of 13 amino acids. DNA for the CDR3: TGTGCCAGCAGTTTTGGGGTCGACACTGAAGCTTTCTTT. This translates into CASSFGVDTEAFF.

This clonotype was counted at least ten times. The chain couples TRBV7-2 to TRBJ1-1; the D is unclear. Trimming took 5 bases from V and 5 from J, leaving 15 bases between them. The CDR3 is made up of 14 amino acids. Germline CDR1 and CDR2: SGHTA and FQGNSA. The CDR3 coding sequence is TGTGCCAGCAGCCAAACACGGGGATCAACTGAAGCTTTCTTT. Its translation is CASSQTRGSTEAFF.

Of note for this clonotype: In this CDR3 the conserved last residue, phenylalanine or tryptophan, is missing, so a read error is likely. V is TRBV7-9 and J is TRBJ1-5, with 7 nucleotides matching TRBD1. CDR3 length: 15 amino acids. The junction had 6 bases not matched to a gene; V was cut back by 4 bases and J by 3 bases. CDR1 SEHNR and CDR2 FQNEAQ come from the germline V gene (reference sequence). The CDR3 is CASSSGTADNQPQHL. CDR3 bases: TGTGCCAGCAGCTCAGGGACAGCCGACAATCAGCCCCAGCATCTT.

The V and J genes are TRBV9 and TRBJ2-2; no firm D call. With 0 bases removed from V and 2 bases from J, the gap between germline ends came to 11 bases. The germline CDR1 and CDR2 sequences are SGDLS and YYNGEE. This CDR3 is 16 amino acids long. CDR3 DNA: TGTGCCAGCAGCGTAGACAGAGGTGGAAACACCGGGGAGCTGTTTTTT. It specifies CASSVDRGGNTGELFF.

Points on this clonotype: A read error may produce the germline difference seen at one junction end. This sequence joins TRBV7-9 and TRBJ2-7, with 7 bases identical to TRBD1. This CDR3 has 17 amino acids. Per the germline V gene, CDR1 is SEHNR and CDR2 is FQNEAQ (reference sequence). CDR3 residues: CATSPGPQGQGVPEQYF. CDR3 coding DNA: TGTGCCACCAGCCCGGGTCCCCAAGGGCAGGGGGTCCCCGAGCAGTACTTC.